This is a list of T cell receptor beta chains from one sample in a study of blood T cells in healthy people across ages. TCRdb reprocessed the 5' RACE reads with MiXCR, giving one entry per CDR3 protein. This sample yields hundreds of thousands of distinct CDR3 sequences, of which 25% to 30% are seen a single time; approximately 28% belongs to the top ten. Sequenced: blood. Receptors were obtained from a woman in her seventies in good health. Both conserved end residues are part of each CDR3.

j_gene: TRBJ2-4
v_gene: TRBV11-2
CDR3aa: CASSLEQGGLLAKNIQYF

j_gene: TRBJ1-1
v_gene: TRBV2
CDR3aa: CASTLIPGRGLYTEAFF

j_gene: TRBJ2-5
v_gene: TRBV10-3
CDR3aa: CAIRWETQETQYF

j_gene: NA
v_gene: TRBV20-1
CDR3aa: CSARLSSYNEQFF

j_gene: TRBJ1-4
v_gene: TRBV5-1
CDR3aa: CASSFQGAGGTNEKLFF

j_gene: TRBJ2-7
v_gene: TRBV20-1
CDR3aa: CSALASGRYEQYF

j_gene: NA
v_gene: TRBV6-5
CDR3aa: CASSYSKSPGGGETQYF

j_gene: TRBJ2-3
v_gene: TRBV6-1
CDR3aa: CASSESVGRTDTQYF

j_gene: TRBJ1-1
v_gene: TRBV28
CDR3aa: CASSPGHAVEAFF

j_gene: TRBJ2-7
v_gene: TRBV4-1
CDR3aa: CASSLVGQGVYEQYF

j_gene: TRBJ2-1
v_gene: TRBV7-3
CDR3aa: CASSLGVSSYNEQFF

j_gene: TRBJ1-2
v_gene: TRBV29-1
CDR3aa: CSVGAGTNYGYTF

j_gene: TRBJ2-5
v_gene: TRBV20-1
CDR3aa: CSARVGGPRETQYF

j_gene: NA
v_gene: TRBV6-6
CDR3aa: CASSGTGGYEQYF